This T cell receptor (beta chain) was found in a study of low-dose radiotherapy and immunotherapy resistance in tumors. Study-level information: A total of 6.5 Gy was given to Cohort 1 as 0.5 Gy per fraction every 2 weeks. Both drugs were delivered intravenously to patients (nivolumab 240 mg every two weeks and ipilimumab 1 mg/kg every six weeks). Starting cycle 1 day 1, oral aspirin 300 mg was given daily for four cycles.

Germline V gene sequence: CDR1 SGHRS, CDR2 YFSETQ. V dropped 0 bases and J dropped 4; count of bases not matched to a gene: 9. This CDR3 contains 16 residues. TRAV- and TRBV-specific primers primed first-strand cDNA, covering alpha and beta chains. A roughly 20-cycle PCR with a constant-region primer and V-primer adapter amplified TCRs. MiXCR, run by TCRdb on the reads, gives a single entry per CDR3 protein. The repertoire holds about 100,000 distinct CDR3 sequences, with around 21% as singletons. Described time point: after trial treatment. Treatment specified: LDRT plus nivolumab, ipilimumab, low-dose cyclophosphamide and aspirin (RACIN trial). Enrollment required an advanced solid tumor negative for tumor-infiltrating lymphocytes. This clonotype was recorded many times.

The receptor comes from a male donor with prostate cancer. Sample: PBMCs, taken after low-dose radiotherapy plus immunotherapy. The rearrangement links TRBV5-1 to TRBJ2-7; 8 positions match TRBD1. The CDR3 DNA reads TGCGCCAGCAGCTTGGTAAGGCAGGGGGCTATGTACGAGCAGTACTTC. Encoded protein: CASSLVRQGAMYEQYF.